A selection of T cell receptor beta chains follows, all from one sample in a study of response to subunit inactivated influenza vaccine. TCRdb re-called the RT-PCR reads through MiXCR, storing one row per CDR3 protein. Altogether about 780,000 distinct CDR3 sequences are present, approximately 17% being singletons, with the ten largest covering around 9.9%. Sequenced material: PBMCs from blood, taken about 5 days after vaccination. The receptors originated from a man aged 50 to 59 who received an inactivated influenza vaccine. CDR3s include the opening cysteine and the closing phenylalanine or tryptophan. The D gene is left open where the match is weak. Clone size is given for some rows only: seen once, a few or many times, or a class if the clone is expanded.

TRBJ2-1	-	TRBV6-4	-	TGTGCCAGCAGCCCGTCTAGCGACTCCTACAATGAGCAGTTCTTC	CASSPSSDSYNEQFF
TRBJ2-7	TRBD2	TRBV5-1	few	TGCGCCAGCAGCTCACTAGCGGGAGACTACGAGCAGTACTTC	CASSSLAGDYEQYF
TRBJ2-5	-	TRBV7-3	-	TGTGCCAGCAGCTGGGGGGGGGCAGGAGAGACCCAGTACTTC	CASSWGGAGETQYF
TRBJ2-5	-	TRBV21-1	-	TGTGCCAGCAGCAAAGCCCTGAAAAGCCGGGAGACCCAGTACTTC	CASSKALKSRETQYF
TRBJ2-1	TRBD2	TRBV7-2	few	TGTGCCAGCAGCGCCCCGGCCAGGGGACCGACTAGCGGGAGGGAATTCTCCTACAATGAGCAGTTCTTC	CASSAPARGPTSGREFSYNEQFF
TRBJ2-1	TRBD2	TRBV6-5	few	TGTGCCAGCAGTTACCGGGCGGGAGTTGTTGATGAGCAGTTCTTC	CASSYRAGVVDEQFF
TRBJ1-5	-	TRBV12-3/TRBV12-4	few	TGTGCCAGCGGGGAGGGGGTCAGTAGCAATCAGCCCCAGCATTTT	CASGEGVSSNQPQHF
TRBJ1-5	-	TRBV6-1	-	TGTGCCAGCAACCCCTCGGGCAATAGCAATCAGCCCCAGCATTTT	CASNPSGNSNQPQHF
TRBJ2-7	-	TRBV11-2	few	TGTGCCAGCAGCTTAGATTTTGGACCCTCCTACGAGCAGTACTTC	CASSLDFGPSYEQYF
TRBJ2-2	TRBD1	TRBV7-3	few	TGTGCCAGCAGCCCTGGACAGGGAGTGACCGGGGAGCTGTTTTTT	CASSPGQGVTGELFF
TRBJ2-5	-	TRBV6-1	few	TGTGCCAGCACCAGAGGAGTTAATCAAGAGACCCAGTACTTC	CASTRGVNQETQYF
TRBJ2-2	-	TRBV5-1	-	TGCGCCAGCAGCACTTCTGTAGCCGGGGAGCTGTTTTTT	CASSTSVAGELFF
TRBJ2-7	TRBD1	TRBV20-1	many	TGCAGTGCCTCCCCAGGGGGCGCGAGGAACTACGAGCAGTACTTC	CSASPGGARNYEQYF
TRBJ2-1	TRBD2	TRBV7-2	few	TGTGCCAGCAGCCCCGGGACTAGCGGGAGGGCCCAGTTCTTC	CASSPGTSGRAQFF
TRBJ2-5	-	TRBV29-1	-	TGCAGCGTTGAGCCGGGGGAACAAGCGGCCCAGTACTTC	CSVEPGEQAAQYF
TRBJ2-3	TRBD1	TRBV20-1	few	TGCAGTGCTAGCCTCCGGACAGGCCTGAGAGGCACAGATACGCAGTATTTT	CSASLRTGLRGTDTQYF
TRBJ2-1	TRBD1	TRBV27	-	TGTGCCAGCAGTTTATACAGGGGGCGAGATGAGCAGTTCTTC	CASSLYRGRDEQFF
TRBJ2-7	TRBD2	TRBV7-9	-	TGTGCCAGCAGCTTACTGGTCGCGGGGGGGCCGGGCGAGCAGTACTTC	CASSLLVAGGPGEQYF
TRBJ1-6	-	TRBV12-3/TRBV12-4	many	TGTGCCAGCAGTTTTATGACGACTAATAATTCACCCCTCCACTTT	CASSFMTTNNSPLHF
TRBJ1-2	-	TRBV20-1	-	TGCAGTGCCGTTCCTCTTAATTATGGCTACACCTTC	CSAVPLNYGYTF
TRBJ2-1	-	TRBV12-3/TRBV12-4	many	TGTGCCAGCAGCCCGGACTATGAGCAGTTCTTC	CASSPDYEQFF
TRBJ2-7	-	TRBV27	-	TGTGCCAGCAGTTTATCGTATCCAGGAACCTTCTACGAGCAGTACTTC	CASSLSYPGTFYEQYF
TRBJ2-7	-	TRBV7-2	-	TGTGCCAGCAGCTTGGGGCGGACACGAAGGAGCTCCTACGAGCAGTACTTC	CASSLGRTRRSSYEQYF
TRBJ2-7	-	TRBV4-2	-	TGTGCCAGCAGCCAAGAATGGGGTAACTCCTACGAGCAGTACTTC	CASSQEWGNSYEQYF
TRBJ1-2	-	TRBV20-1	few	TGCAGTGCACCCTTAAGGCGACAATCTAACTATGGCTACACCTTC	CSAPLRRQSNYGYTF
TRBJ2-1	TRBD2	TRBV4-1	-	TGCGCCAGCAGCCGGACTAGCGGGGTTATCAATGAGCAGTTCTTC	CASSRTSGVINEQFF
TRBJ2-5	TRBD1	TRBV29-1	many	TGCAGCGTACCCAACCAGGGGGTCCAGTACTTC	CSVPNQGVQYF
TRBJ2-3	TRBD1	TRBV29-1	few	TGCAGCGTTGCCGGGACAGGGAGGACAGATACGCAGTATTTT	CSVAGTGRTDTQYF
TRBJ1-6	TRBD1	TRBV5-4	many	TGTGCCAGCAGCCGGGACAGGGGATCACCCCTCCACTTT	CASSRDRGSPLHF
TRBJ2-3	TRBD2	TRBV2	-	TGTGCCAGCAGCCGAAGGAGACTAGCGGCGACAACAGATACGCAGTATTTT	CASSRRRLAATTDTQYF
TRBJ2-7	-	TRBV28	-	TGTGCCAGCAGTTTTCTAGTCAGGGGTCGGGGCGAGCAGTACTTC	CASSFLVRGRGEQYF
TRBJ2-2	-	TRBV6-5	few	TGTGCCAGCAGTTACTCGATGAAGGGGAGCGGGGAGCTGTTTTTT	CASSYSMKGSGELFF
TRBJ2-3	TRBD2	TRBV5-1	-	TGCGCCAGCAGCCCGGGGGGGGGGCGAGATACGCAGTATTTT	CASSPGGGRDTQYF
TRBJ1-1	-	TRBV20-1	few	TGCAGTGCTAGAATCCGAGGGAACACTGAAGCTTTCTTT	CSARIRGNTEAFF